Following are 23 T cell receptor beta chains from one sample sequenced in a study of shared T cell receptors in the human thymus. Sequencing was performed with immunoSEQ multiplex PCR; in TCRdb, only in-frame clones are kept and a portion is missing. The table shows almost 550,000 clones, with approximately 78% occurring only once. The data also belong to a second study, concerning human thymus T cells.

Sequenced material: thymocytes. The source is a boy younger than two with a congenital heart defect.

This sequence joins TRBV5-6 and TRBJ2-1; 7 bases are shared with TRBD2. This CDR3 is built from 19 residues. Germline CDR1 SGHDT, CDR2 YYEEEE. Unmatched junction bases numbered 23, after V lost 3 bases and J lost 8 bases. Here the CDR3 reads CASSSLNPKSGKGYDEQFF. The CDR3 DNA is TGTGCCAGCAGCTCCCTAAACCCAAAAAGCGGGAAGGGGTATGATGAGCAGTTCTTC.

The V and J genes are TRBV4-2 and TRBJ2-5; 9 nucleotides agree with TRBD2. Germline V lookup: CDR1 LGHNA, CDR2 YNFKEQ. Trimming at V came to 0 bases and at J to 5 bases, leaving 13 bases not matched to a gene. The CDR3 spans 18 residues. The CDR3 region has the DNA TGTGCCAGCAGCCAAGATTCGGGGCTAGCGGGGTTGGGGGAGACCCAGTACTTC. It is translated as CASSQDSGLAGLGETQYF.

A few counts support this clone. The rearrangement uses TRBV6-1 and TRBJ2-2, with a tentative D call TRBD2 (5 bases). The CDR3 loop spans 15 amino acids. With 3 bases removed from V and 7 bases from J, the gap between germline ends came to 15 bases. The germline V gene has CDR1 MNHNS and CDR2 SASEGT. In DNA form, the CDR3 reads TGTGCCAGCAGTGAGGAGCGAACTAGTGGCGGGGAGCTGTTTTTT. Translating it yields CASSEERTSGGELFF.

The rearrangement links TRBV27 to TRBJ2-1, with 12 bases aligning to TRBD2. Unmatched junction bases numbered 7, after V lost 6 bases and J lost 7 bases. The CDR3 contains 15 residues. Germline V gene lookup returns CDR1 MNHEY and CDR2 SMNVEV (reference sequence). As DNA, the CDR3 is TGTGCCAGCAGCAGGTTAACTAGCGGGGGGAATGAGCAGTTCTTC. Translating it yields CASSRLTSGGNEQFF.

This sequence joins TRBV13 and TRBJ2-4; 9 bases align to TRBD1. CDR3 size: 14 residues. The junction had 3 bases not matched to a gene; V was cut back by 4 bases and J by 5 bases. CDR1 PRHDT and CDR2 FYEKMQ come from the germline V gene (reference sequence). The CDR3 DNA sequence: TGTGCCAGCAGCTCACGACAGGGGGAAAACATTCAGTACTTC. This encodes CASSSRQGENIQYF.

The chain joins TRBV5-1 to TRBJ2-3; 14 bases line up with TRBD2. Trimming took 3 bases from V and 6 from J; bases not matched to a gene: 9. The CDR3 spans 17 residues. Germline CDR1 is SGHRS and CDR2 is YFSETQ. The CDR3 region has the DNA TGCGCCAGCAGCTCGGGAGGACTAGCGGGAGGCCCGGATACGCAGTATTTT. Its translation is CASSSGGLAGGPDTQYF.

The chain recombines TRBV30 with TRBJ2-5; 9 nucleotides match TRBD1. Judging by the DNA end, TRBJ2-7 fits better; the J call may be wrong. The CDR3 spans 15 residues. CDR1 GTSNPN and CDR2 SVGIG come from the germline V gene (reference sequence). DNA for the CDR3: TGTGCCTGGAGGCTACAGGGGGCCCAAAACTACGAGCAGTACTTC. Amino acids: CAWRLQGAQNYEQYF.

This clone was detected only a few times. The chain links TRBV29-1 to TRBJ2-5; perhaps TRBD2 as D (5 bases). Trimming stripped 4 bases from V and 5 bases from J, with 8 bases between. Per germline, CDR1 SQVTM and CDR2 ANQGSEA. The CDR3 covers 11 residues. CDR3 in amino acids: CSVAGDETQYF. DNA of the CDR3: TGCAGCGTTGCCGGGGATGAGACCCAGTACTTC.

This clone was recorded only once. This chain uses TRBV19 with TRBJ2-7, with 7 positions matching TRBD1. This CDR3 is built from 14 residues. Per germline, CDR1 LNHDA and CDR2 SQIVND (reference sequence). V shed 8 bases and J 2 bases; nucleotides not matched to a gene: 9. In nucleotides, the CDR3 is TGTGCCAGTCGACAGGGAAGATTCCCCTACGAGCAGTACTTC. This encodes CASRQGRFPYEQYF. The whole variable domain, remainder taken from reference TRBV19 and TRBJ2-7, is DGGITQSPKYLFRKEGQNVTLSCEQNLNHDAMYWYRQDPGQGLRLIYYSQIVNDFQKGDIAEGYSVSREKKESFPLTVTSAQKNPTAFYLCASRQGRFPYEQYFGPGTRLTVT.

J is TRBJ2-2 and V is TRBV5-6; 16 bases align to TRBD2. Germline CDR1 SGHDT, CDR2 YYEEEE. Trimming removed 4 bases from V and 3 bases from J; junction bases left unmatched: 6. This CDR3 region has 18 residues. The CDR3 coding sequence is TGTGCCAGCAGCCGGGGGACTAGCGGGAGGGTAGACACCGGGGAGCTGTTTTTT. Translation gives CASSRGTSGRVDTGELFF.

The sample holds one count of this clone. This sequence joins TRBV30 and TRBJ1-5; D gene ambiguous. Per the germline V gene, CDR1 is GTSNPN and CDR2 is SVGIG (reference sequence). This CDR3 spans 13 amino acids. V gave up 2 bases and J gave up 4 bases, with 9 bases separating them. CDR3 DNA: TGTGCCTGGAGTTTCGGGGAAAATCAGCCCCAGCATTTT. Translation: CAWSFGENQPQHF.

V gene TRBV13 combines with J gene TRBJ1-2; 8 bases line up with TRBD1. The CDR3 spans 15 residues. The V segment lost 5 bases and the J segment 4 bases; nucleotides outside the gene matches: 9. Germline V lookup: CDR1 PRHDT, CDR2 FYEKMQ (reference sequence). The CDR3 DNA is TGTGCCAGCAGCCCGGGACAGGCCCTATTCTATGGCTACACCTTC. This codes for CASSPGQALFYGYTF.

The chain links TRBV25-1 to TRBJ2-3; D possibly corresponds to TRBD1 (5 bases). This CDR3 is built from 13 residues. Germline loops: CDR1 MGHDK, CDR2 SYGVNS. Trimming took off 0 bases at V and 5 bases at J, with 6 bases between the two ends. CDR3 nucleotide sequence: TGTGCCAGCAGTGAATATAGGGGAGATACGCAGTATTTT. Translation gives CASSEYRGDTQYF.

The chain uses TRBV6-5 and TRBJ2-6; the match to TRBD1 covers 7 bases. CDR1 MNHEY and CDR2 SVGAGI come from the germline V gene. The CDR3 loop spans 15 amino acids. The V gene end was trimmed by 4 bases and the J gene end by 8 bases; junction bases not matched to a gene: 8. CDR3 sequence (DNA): TGTGCCAGCAGTTTTCAAGACAGGGAGACCAACGTCCTGACTTTC. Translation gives CASSFQDRETNVLTF.

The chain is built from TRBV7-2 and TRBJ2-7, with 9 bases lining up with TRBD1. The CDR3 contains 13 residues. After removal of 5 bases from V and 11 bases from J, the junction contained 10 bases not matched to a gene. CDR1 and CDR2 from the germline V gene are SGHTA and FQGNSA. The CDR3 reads CASSPRDREVKYF. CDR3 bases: TGTGCCAGCAGCCCACGGGACAGGGAGGTTAAGTACTTC. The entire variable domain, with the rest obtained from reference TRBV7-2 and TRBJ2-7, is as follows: GAGVSQSPSNKVTEKGKDVELRCDPISGHTALYWYRQSLGQGLEFLIYFQGNSAPDKSGLPSDRFSAERTGGSVSTLTIQRTQQEDSAVYLCASSPRDREVKYFGPGTRLTVT.

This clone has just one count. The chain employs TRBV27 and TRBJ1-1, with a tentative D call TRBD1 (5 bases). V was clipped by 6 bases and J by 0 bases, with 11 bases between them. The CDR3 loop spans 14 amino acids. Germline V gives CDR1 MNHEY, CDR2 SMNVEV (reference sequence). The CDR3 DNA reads TGTGCCAGCAGCAGGGTAGATATGAACACTGAAGCTTTCTTT. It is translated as CASSRVDMNTEAFF.

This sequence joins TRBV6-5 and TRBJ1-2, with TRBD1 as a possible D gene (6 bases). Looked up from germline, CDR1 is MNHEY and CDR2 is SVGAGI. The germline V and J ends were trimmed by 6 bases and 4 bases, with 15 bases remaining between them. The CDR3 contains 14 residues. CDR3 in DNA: TGTGCCAGCAGGTCATCGCCAGGGGCCTATGGCTACACCTTC. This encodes CASRSSPGAYGYTF.

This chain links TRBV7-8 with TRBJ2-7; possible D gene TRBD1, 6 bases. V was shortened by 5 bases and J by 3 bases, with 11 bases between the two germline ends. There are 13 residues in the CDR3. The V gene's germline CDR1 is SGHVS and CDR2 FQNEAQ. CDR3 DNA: TGTGCCAGCAGCCATGACAGGAACTACGAGCAGTACTTC. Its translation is CASSHDRNYEQYF. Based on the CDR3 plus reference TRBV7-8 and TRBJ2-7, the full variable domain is GAGVSQSPRYKVAKRGQDVALRCDPISGHVSLFWYQQALGQGPEFLTYFQNEAQLDKSGLPSDRFFAERPEGSVSTLKIQRTQQEDSAVYLCASSHDRNYEQYFGPGTRLTVT.

CDR3: CASSQDRQRQPQHF. The DNA of the CDR3 is TGTGCCAGCAGCCAAGATCGCCAGCGCCAGCCCCAGCATTTT. The chain employs TRBV4-2 and TRBJ1-5; D call uncertain. CDR1 LGHNA and CDR2 YNFKEQ come from the germline V gene. The V end was cut by 0 bases, the J end by 7 bases, with 10 bases between. The CDR3 totals 14 residues.

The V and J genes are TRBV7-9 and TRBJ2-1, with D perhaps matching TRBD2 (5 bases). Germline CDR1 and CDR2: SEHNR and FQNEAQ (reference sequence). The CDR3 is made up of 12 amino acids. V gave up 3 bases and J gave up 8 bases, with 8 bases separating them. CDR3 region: CASSLGSYEQFF. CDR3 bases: TGTGCCAGCAGCTTGGGGAGTTATGAGCAGTTCTTC. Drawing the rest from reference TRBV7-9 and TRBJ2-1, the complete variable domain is DTGVSQNPRHKITKRGQNVTFRCDPISEHNRLYWYRQTLGQGPEFLTYFQNEAQLEKSRLLSDRFSAERPKGSFSTLEIQRTEQGDSAMYLCASSLGSYEQFFGPGTRLTVL.

CDR3 residues: CASSGQGGTEAFF. The CDR3 nucleotides are TGTGCCAGCAGTGGACAGGGGGGAACTGAAGCTTTCTTT. This rearrangement joins TRBV2 to TRBJ1-1; 9 nucleotides agree with TRBD1. The length of the CDR3 is 13 residues. CDR1 and CDR2 (germline): SNHLY, FYNNEI. The trim removed 4 bases at V and 5 bases at J, leaving 2 bases unmatched.

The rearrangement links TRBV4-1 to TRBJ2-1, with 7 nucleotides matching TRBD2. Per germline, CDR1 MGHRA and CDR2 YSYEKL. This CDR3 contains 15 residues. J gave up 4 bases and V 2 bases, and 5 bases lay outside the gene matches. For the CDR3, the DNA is TGCGCCAGCAGCCAAATGGCGGGAGAATACAATGAGCAGTTCTTC. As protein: CASSQMAGEYNEQFF.

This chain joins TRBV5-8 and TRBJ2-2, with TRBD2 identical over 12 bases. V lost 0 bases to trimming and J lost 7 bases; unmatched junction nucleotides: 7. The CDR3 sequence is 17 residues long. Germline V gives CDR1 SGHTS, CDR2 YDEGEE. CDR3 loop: CASSLGLAGVSGGELFF. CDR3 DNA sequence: TGTGCCAGCAGCTTGGGACTAGCGGGAGTGTCTGGCGGGGAGCTGTTTTTT. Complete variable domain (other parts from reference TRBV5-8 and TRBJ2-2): EAGVTQSPTHLIKTRGQQATLRCSPISGHTSVYWYQQALGLGLQFLLWYDEGEERNRGNFPPRFSGRQFPNYSSELNVNALELEDSALYLCASSLGLAGVSGGELFFGEGSRLTVL.